This TCR beta chain was sequenced for a study of blood T cells in healthy people across ages. The second PCR ran about 6 to 12 cycles with a sample-barcoded 5' primer and J-beta primers. Via MiXCR, TCRdb re-called the 5' RACE reads, giving one row per CDR3 protein. This sample has about 1.8 million distinct CDR3 sequences; roughly 50% occur once, and the top ten carry around 2.1%. To note about this clonotype: Mismatch with germline at one junction end may stem from a read error.

Germline V CDR1 and CDR2: MNHEY, SVGAGI. This CDR3 is built from 16 residues. Sequencing was carried out using blood. The receptor was derived from a woman in her forties in good health. This chain joins TRBV6-5 and TRBJ1-6; possibly TRBD1 for D (5 bases). The CDR3: CASSSPRAGRNSPFHF. In DNA, the CDR3 is TGTGCCAGCAGTTCACCCAGGGCGGGGAGGAATTCACCCTTCCACTTT.